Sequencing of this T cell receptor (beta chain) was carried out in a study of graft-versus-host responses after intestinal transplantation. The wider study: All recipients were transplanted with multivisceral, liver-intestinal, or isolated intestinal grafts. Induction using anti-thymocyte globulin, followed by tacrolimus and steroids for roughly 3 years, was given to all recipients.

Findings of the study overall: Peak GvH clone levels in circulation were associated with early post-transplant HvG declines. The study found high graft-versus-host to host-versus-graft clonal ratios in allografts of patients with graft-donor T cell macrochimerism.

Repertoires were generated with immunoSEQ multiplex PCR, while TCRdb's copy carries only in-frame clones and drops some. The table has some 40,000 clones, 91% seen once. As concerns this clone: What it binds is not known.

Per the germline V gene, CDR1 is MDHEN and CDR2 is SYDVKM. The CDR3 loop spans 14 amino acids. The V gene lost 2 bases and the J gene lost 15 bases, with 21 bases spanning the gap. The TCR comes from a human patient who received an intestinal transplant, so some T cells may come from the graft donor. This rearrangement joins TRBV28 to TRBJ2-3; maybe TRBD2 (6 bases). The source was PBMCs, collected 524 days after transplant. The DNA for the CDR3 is TGTGCCAGCAGTTTAAGGGAGGACCCGGTGAGAGGATATTTT. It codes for CASSLREDPVRGYF.